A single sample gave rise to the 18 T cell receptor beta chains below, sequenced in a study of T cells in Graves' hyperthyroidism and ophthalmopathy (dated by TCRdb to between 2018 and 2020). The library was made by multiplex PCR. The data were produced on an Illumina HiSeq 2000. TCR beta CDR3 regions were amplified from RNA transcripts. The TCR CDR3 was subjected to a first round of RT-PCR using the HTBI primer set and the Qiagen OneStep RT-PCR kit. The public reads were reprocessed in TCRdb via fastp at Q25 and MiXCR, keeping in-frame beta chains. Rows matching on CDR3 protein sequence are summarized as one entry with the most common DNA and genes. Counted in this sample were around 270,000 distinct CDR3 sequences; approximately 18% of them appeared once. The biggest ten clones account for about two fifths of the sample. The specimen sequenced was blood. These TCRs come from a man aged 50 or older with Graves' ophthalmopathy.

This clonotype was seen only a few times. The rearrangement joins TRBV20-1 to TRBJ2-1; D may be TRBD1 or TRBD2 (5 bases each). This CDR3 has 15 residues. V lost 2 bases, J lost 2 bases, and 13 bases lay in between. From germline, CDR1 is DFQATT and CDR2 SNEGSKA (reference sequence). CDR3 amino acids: CSARSPGTPYNEQFF. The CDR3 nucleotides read TGCAGTGCTAGATCCCCGGGGACCCCCTACAATGAGCAGTTCTTC.

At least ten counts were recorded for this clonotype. The CDR3: CASSLAPRGGAGQPQHF. CDR3 DNA: TGTGCCAGCAGTTTGGCCCCAAGAGGGGGCGCAGGACAGCCCCAGCATTTT. The rearrangement uses TRBV28 and TRBJ1-5; 7 bases fit TRBD1. Trimming cost V 3 bases and J 7 bases; bases outside gene matches: 15. This CDR3 has 17 residues. Germline V gene sequence: CDR1 MDHEN, CDR2 SYDVKM. The complete variable domain, with remaining parts taken from reference TRBV28 and TRBJ1-5, reads DVKVTQSSRYLVKRTGEKVFLECVQDMDHENMFWYRQDPGLGLRLIYFSYDVKMKEKGDIPEGYSVSREKKERFSLILESASTNQTSMYLCASSLAPRGGAGQPQHFGDGTRLSIL.

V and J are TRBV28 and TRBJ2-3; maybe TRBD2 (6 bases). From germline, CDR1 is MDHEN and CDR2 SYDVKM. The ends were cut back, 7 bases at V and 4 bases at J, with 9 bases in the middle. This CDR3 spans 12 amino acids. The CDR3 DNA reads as TGTGCCAGCACTGCTAGCGCAGATACGCAGTATTTT. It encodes CASTASADTQYF.

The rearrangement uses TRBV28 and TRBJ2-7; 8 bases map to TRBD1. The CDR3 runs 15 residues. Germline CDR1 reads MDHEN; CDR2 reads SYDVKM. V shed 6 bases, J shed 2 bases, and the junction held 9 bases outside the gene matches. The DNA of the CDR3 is TGTGCCAGCAGCCCAACCCCGGGACAGGCCTACGAGCAGTACTTC. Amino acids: CASSPTPGQAYEQYF.

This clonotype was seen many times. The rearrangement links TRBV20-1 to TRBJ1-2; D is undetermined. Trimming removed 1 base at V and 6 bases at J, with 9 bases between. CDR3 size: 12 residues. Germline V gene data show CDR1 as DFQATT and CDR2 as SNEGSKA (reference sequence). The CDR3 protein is CSARGSGNGYTF. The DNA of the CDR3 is TGCAGTGCTAGAGGGTCCGGGAATGGCTACACCTTC.

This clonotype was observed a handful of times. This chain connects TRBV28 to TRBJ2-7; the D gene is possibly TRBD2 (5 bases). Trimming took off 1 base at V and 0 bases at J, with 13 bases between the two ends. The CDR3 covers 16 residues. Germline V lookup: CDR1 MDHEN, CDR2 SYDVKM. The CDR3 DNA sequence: TGTGCCAGCAGTTTATATAACGGGGTTCGCTCCTACGAGCAGTACTTC. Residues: CASSLYNGVRSYEQYF. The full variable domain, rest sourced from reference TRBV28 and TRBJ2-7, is DVKVTQSSRYLVKRTGEKVFLECVQDMDHENMFWYRQDPGLGLRLIYFSYDVKMKEKGDIPEGYSVSREKKERFSLILESASTNQTSMYLCASSLYNGVRSYEQYFGPGTRLTVT.

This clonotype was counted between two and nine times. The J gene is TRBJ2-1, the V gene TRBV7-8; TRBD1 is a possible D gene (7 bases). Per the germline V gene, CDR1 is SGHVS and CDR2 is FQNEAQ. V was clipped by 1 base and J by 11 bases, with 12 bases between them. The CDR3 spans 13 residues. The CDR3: CASSLEEGAKQFF. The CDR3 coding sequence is TGTGCCAGCAGCTTAGAGGAGGGGGCTAAGCAGTTCTTC.

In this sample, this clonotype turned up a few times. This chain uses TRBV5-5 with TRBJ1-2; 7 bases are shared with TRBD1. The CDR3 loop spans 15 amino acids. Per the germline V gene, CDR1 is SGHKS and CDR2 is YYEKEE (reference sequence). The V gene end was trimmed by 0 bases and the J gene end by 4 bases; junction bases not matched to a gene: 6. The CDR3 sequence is CASSLETGFFYGYTF. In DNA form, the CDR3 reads TGTGCCAGCAGCTTGGAGACAGGGTTCTTCTATGGCTACACCTTC.

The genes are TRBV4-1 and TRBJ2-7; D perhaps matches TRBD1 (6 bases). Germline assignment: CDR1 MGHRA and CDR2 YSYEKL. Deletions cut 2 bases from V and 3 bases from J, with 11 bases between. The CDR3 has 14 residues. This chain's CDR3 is CASSQPGQLYEQYF. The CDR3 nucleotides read TGCGCCAGCAGCCAACCGGGACAACTCTACGAGCAGTACTTC.

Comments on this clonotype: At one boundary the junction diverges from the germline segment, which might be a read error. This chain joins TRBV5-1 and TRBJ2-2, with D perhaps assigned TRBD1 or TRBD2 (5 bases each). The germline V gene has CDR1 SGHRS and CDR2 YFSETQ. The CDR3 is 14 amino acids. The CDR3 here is CAGSLERGRQELFF. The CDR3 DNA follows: TGCGCCGGCAGCTTGGAGAGGGGAAGGCAGGAGCTGTTTTTT. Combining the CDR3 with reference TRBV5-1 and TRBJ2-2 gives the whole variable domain KAGVTQTPRYLIKTRGQQVTLSCSPISGHRSVSWYQQTPGQGLQFLFEYFSETQRNKGNFPGRFSGRQFSNSRSEMNVSTLELGDSALYLCAGSLERGRQELFFGEGSRLTVL.

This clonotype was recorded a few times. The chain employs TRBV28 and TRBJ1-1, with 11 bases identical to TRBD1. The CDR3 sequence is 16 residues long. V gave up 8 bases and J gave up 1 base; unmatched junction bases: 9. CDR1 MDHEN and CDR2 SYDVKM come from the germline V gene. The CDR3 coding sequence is TGTGCCAGCCCATCCGGGACAGGGGGGGGGAACACTGAAGCTTTCTTT. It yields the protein CASPSGTGGGNTEAFF.

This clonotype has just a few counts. The CDR3 DNA sequence: TGTGCCAGCTCACCACGAGGGATGGACACCGGGGAGCTGTTTTTT. It encodes CASSPRGMDTGELFF. The chain has TRBV18 and TRBJ2-2, with D tentatively TRBD2 (5 bases). The CDR3 is 15 residues long. The germline CDR1 and CDR2 sequences are KGHSH and LQKENI. V lost 1 base and J 3 bases, leaving 9 bases between the germline ends.

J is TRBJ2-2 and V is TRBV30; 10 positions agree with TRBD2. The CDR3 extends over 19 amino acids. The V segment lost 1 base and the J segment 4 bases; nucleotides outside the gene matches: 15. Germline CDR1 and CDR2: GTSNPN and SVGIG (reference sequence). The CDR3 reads CAWSALRTSGPQGTGELFF. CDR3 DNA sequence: TGTGCCTGGAGTGCTCTTAGGACTAGCGGTCCCCAGGGCACCGGGGAGCTGTTTTTT.

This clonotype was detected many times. CDR3 bases: TGTGCCAGCAGTGAATGGGACAGATATCCCACAAACATTCAGTACTTC. Residues: CASSEWDRYPTNIQYF. The chain is built from TRBV2 and TRBJ2-4; 7 nucleotides align to TRBD1. Germline V gives CDR1 SNHLY, CDR2 FYNNEI. V was clipped by 2 bases and J by 6 bases; unmatched bases: 10. This CDR3 spans 16 amino acids. Full variable domain (outside the CDR3, taken from reference TRBV2 and TRBJ2-4): EPEVTQTPSHQVTQMGQEVILRCVPISNHLYFYWYRQILGQKVEFLVSFYNNEISEKSEIFDDQFSVERPDGSNFTLKIRSTKLEDSAMYFCASSEWDRYPTNIQYFGAGTRLSVL.

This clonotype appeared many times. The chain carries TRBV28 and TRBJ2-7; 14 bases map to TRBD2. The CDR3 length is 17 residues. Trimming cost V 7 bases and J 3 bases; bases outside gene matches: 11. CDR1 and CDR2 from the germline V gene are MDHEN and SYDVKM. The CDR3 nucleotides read TGTGCCAGCATACCGGGACTAGCGGGAGTCGGCCACTACGAGCAGTACTTC. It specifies CASIPGLAGVGHYEQYF.

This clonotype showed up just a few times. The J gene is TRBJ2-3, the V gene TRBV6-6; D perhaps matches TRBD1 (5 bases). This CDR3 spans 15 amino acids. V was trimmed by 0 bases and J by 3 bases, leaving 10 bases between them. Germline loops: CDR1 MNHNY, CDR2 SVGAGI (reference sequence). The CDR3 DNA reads TGTGCCAGCAGTTACTCTGGCAGGGCGACAGATACGCAGTATTTT. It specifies CASSYSGRATDTQYF.

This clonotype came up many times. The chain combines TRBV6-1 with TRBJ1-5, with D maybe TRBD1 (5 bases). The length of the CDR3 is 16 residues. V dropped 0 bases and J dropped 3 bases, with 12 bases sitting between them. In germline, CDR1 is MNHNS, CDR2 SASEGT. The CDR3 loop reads CASSEAVGGVNQPQHF. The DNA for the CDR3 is TGTGCCAGCAGTGAAGCGGTGGGGGGAGTCAATCAGCCCCAGCATTTT.

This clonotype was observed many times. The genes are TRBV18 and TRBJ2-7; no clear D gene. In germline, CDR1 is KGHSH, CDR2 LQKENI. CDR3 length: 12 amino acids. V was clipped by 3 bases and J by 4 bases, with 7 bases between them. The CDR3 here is CASSPELYEQYF. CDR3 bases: TGTGCCAGCTCACCCGAGCTGTACGAGCAGTACTTC.